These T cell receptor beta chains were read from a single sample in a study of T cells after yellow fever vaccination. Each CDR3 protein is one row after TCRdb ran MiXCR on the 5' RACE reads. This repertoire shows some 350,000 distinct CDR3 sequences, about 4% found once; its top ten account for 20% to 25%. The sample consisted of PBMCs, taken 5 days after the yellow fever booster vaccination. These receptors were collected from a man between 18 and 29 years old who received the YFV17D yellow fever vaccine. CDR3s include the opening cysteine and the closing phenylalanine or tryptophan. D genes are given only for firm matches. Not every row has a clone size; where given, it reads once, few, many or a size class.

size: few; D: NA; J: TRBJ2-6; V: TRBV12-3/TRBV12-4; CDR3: CASSTGQISGANVLTF; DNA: TGTGCCAGCAGTACCGGACAGATCTCTGGGGCCAACGTCCTGACTTTC
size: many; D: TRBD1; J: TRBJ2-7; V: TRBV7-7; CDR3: CASSQGTGSYEQYF; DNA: TGTGCCAGCAGCCAAGGGACAGGGTCCTACGAGCAGTACTTC
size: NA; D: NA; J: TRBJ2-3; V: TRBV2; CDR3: CASSERQSTDTQYF; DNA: TGTGCCAGCAGTGAGAGGCAGAGCACAGATACGCAGTATTTT
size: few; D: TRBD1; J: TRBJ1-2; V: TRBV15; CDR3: CATSREGQGYGYTF; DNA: TGTGCCACCAGCAGAGAGGGACAGGGATATGGCTACACCTTC
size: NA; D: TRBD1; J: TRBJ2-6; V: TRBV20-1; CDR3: CSARYRGPGANVLTF; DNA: TGCAGTGCTCGATACAGGGGGCCAGGGGCCAACGTCCTGACTTTC
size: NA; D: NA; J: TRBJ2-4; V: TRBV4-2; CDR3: CASSQMGAAAKNIQYF; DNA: TGTGCCAGCAGCCAGATGGGGGCTGCAGCCAAAAACATTCAGTACTTC
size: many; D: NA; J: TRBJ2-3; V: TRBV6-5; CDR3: CASSYDSGITDTQYF; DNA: TGTGCCAGCAGTTACGACTCCGGGATCACAGATACGCAGTATTTT
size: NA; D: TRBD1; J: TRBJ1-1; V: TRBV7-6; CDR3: CASSFSQGHMNTEAFF; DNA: TGTGCCAGCAGTTTTTCACAGGGGCACATGAACACTGAAGCTTTCTTT
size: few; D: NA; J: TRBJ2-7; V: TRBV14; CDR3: CASSHWFRYEQYF; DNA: TGTGCCAGCAGCCACTGGTTTCGATACGAGCAGTACTTC
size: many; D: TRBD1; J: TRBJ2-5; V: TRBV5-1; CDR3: CASSAKTGVETQYF; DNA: TGCGCCAGCAGCGCAAAGACAGGGGTGGAGACCCAGTACTTC
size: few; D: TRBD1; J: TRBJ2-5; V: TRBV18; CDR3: CASSSSLQGAGETQYF; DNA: TGTGCCAGCTCATCATCGCTACAGGGGGCCGGGGAGACCCAGTACTTC
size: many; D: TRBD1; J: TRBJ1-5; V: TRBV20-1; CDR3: CSASTGGYGNQPQHF; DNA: TGCAGTGCGTCGACAGGGGGTTATGGCAATCAGCCCCAGCATTTT